Listed below are T cell receptor beta chains from one sample, sequenced in a study of T cell responses to AZD1222 COVID-19 vaccine. Sequencing was performed with immunoSEQ multiplex PCR; in TCRdb, only in-frame clones are kept and a portion is missing. The repertoire holds roughly 140,000 clones, with over 80% as singletons. Here the sequenced sample was peripheral blood, taken 28 days after the second AZD1222 dose. The receptors derive from an adult who received the AZD1222 COVID-19 vaccine. Both conserved end residues are part of each CDR3. A D gene is named only where the DNA matches it firmly. Clone sizes are given selectively: once, few, many, or a class where the clone is expanded.

d_gene: .
v_gene: TRBV6-4
abundance: .
j_gene: TRBJ2-7
CDR3aa: CASSPRGGVDEQYF
CDR3nt: TGTGCCAGCAGCCCTAGGGGGGGGGTTGACGAGCAGTACTTC

d_gene: .
v_gene: TRBV9
abundance: few
j_gene: TRBJ2-1
CDR3aa: CASSVEETTRQFF
CDR3nt: TGTGCCAGCAGCGTAGAGGAGACAACAAGGCAGTTCTTC

d_gene: TRBD2
v_gene: TRBV19
abundance: .
j_gene: TRBJ2-1
CDR3aa: CASSIGGLAGDSWNEQFF
CDR3nt: TGTGCCAGTAGTATAGGGGGGCTAGCGGGAGACTCTTGGAATGAGCAGTTCTTC

d_gene: .
v_gene: TRBV11-3
abundance: .
j_gene: TRBJ1-5
CDR3aa: CASSTAMGDSNQPQHF
CDR3nt: TGTGCCAGCAGCACAGCGATGGGGGATAGCAATCAGCCCCAGCATTTT

d_gene: .
v_gene: TRBV7-9
abundance: .
j_gene: TRBJ2-7
CDR3aa: CASSYADQGGKQYF
CDR3nt: TGTGCCAGCAGCTACGCAGACCAGGGGGGGAAGCAGTACTTC

d_gene: .
v_gene: TRBV28
abundance: .
j_gene: TRBJ1-4
CDR3aa: CASSLTLGRVLFF
CDR3nt: TGTGCCAGCAGTTTGACCCTCGGGAGGGTATTGTTTTTT

d_gene: TRBD2
v_gene: TRBV5-1
abundance: .
j_gene: TRBJ2-7
CDR3aa: CASSWSSGQNYEQYF
CDR3nt: TGCGCCAGCAGCTGGTCTAGCGGACAAAATTACGAGCAGTACTTC

d_gene: TRBD2
v_gene: TRBV3-1/TRBV3-2
abundance: .
j_gene: TRBJ2-7
CDR3aa: CASSLAGGPYEQYF
CDR3nt: TGTGCCAGCAGCCTAGCGGGAGGGCCATACGAGCAGTACTTC

d_gene: TRBD1
v_gene: TRBV7-9
abundance: .
j_gene: TRBJ1-1
CDR3aa: CASSLGQGHTEAFF
CDR3nt: TGTGCCAGCAGCTTAGGACAGGGGCACACTGAAGCTTTCTTT

d_gene: .
v_gene: TRBV7-2
abundance: .
j_gene: TRBJ1-5
CDR3aa: CASSLSGNQPQHF
CDR3nt: TGTGCCAGCAGCTTAAGCGGCAATCAGCCCCAGCATTTT

d_gene: TRBD1
v_gene: TRBV28
abundance: .
j_gene: TRBJ2-7
CDR3aa: CASSGTGPAYEQYF
CDR3nt: TGTGCCAGCAGTGGGACAGGCCCAGCCTACGAGCAGTACTTC

d_gene: .
v_gene: TRBV30
abundance: .
j_gene: TRBJ1-5
CDR3aa: CAWSVDSNQPQHF
CDR3nt: TGTGCCTGGAGTGTGGACAGTAATCAGCCCCAGCATTTT

d_gene: .
v_gene: TRBV14
abundance: once
j_gene: TRBJ2-2
CDR3aa: CASSQVWPRDGELFF
CDR3nt: TGTGCCAGCAGCCAAGTCTGGCCACGGGACGGGGAGCTGTTTTTT

d_gene: TRBD1
v_gene: TRBV7-9
abundance: .
j_gene: TRBJ1-1
CDR3aa: CASRPDPGTVNTEAFF
CDR3nt: TGTGCCAGCAGGCCCGATCCCGGGACAGTGAACACTGAAGCTTTCTTT

d_gene: .
v_gene: TRBV3-1/TRBV3-2
abundance: once
j_gene: TRBJ2-3
CDR3aa: CASSRGLDTQYF
CDR3nt: TGTGCCAGCAGCCGCGGGTTAGATACGCAGTATTTT

d_gene: .
v_gene: TRBV3-1/TRBV3-2
abundance: .
j_gene: TRBJ2-7
CDR3aa: CASSQGQYEQYF
CDR3nt: TGTGCCAGCAGCCAAGGACAATACGAGCAGTACTTC

d_gene: TRBD2
v_gene: TRBV7-2
abundance: .
j_gene: TRBJ2-7
CDR3aa: CASSPGGTSFYEQYF
CDR3nt: TGTGCCAGCAGCCCGGGGGGGACTAGCTTCTACGAGCAGTACTTC

d_gene: TRBD2
v_gene: TRBV7-2
abundance: once
j_gene: TRBJ2-1
CDR3aa: CASSFWRGKYNEQFF
CDR3nt: TGTGCCAGCAGCTTCTGGCGGGGGAAATACAATGAGCAGTTCTTC

d_gene: .
v_gene: TRBV11-2
abundance: .
j_gene: TRBJ1-1
CDR3aa: CASSLVTGTEAFF
CDR3nt: TGTGCCAGCAGCTTAGTCACGGGGACAGAAGCTTTCTTT

d_gene: TRBD2
v_gene: TRBV11-1
abundance: .
j_gene: TRBJ2-5
CDR3aa: CASSLASGRAQETQYF
CDR3nt: TGTGCCAGCAGCTTAGCGAGCGGGAGGGCACAAGAGACCCAGTACTTC

d_gene: TRBD1
v_gene: TRBV6-5
abundance: once
j_gene: TRBJ1-6
CDR3aa: CASSTGQGYSPLHF
CDR3nt: TGTGCCAGCAGTACGGGACAGGGATATTCACCCCTCCACTTT

d_gene: .
v_gene: TRBV19
abundance: .
j_gene: TRBJ2-1
CDR3aa: CASSLTTGTNYNEQFF
CDR3nt: TGTGCCAGTAGCCTGACTACCGGGACAAACTACAATGAGCAGTTCTTC

d_gene: TRBD1
v_gene: TRBV7-9
abundance: .
j_gene: TRBJ2-1
CDR3aa: CASSLDGTGSYNEQFF
CDR3nt: TGTGCCAGCAGCTTAGATGGGACAGGTTCCTACAATGAGCAGTTCTTC

d_gene: .
v_gene: TRBV14
abundance: .
j_gene: TRBJ2-3
CDR3aa: CASSQASYSSDTQYF
CDR3nt: TGTGCCAGCAGCCAAGCGTCGTACTCCTCTGATACGCAGTATTTT

d_gene: .
v_gene: TRBV5-4
abundance: .
j_gene: TRBJ2-1
CDR3aa: CASSLPRRVGNEQFF
CDR3nt: TGTGCCAGCAGCTTGCCCAGGAGAGTAGGGAATGAGCAGTTCTTC

d_gene: .
v_gene: TRBV7-2
abundance: .
j_gene: TRBJ1-5
CDR3aa: CASSLDHRPQHF
CDR3nt: TGTGCCAGCAGCTTAGACCATAGGCCCCAGCATTTT

d_gene: TRBD2
v_gene: TRBV7-9
abundance: .
j_gene: TRBJ2-7
CDR3aa: CASSESSGRAEQYF
CDR3nt: TGTGCCAGCAGCGAATCTAGCGGGAGAGCCGAGCAGTACTTC

d_gene: TRBD2
v_gene: TRBV9
abundance: .
j_gene: TRBJ2-1
CDR3aa: CASSGKREWNEQFF
CDR3nt: TGTGCCAGCAGCGGCAAGCGGGAGTGGAATGAGCAGTTCTTC

d_gene: TRBD1
v_gene: TRBV6-6
abundance: once
j_gene: TRBJ2-5
CDR3aa: CASSQRTGQETQYF
CDR3nt: TGTGCCAGCAGTCAGAGGACAGGGCAAGAGACCCAGTACTTC

d_gene: .
v_gene: TRBV5-8
abundance: .
j_gene: TRBJ2-1
CDR3aa: CASSLISRVDNEQFF
CDR3nt: TGTGCCAGCAGCTTGATAAGCAGGGTGGACAATGAGCAGTTCTTC

d_gene: TRBD2
v_gene: TRBV5-1
abundance: .
j_gene: TRBJ2-3
CDR3aa: CASSPLSGSTDTQYF
CDR3nt: TGCGCCAGCAGCCCCCTTAGCGGGAGCACAGATACGCAGTATTTT

d_gene: .
v_gene: TRBV3-1/TRBV3-2
abundance: .
j_gene: TRBJ2-1
CDR3aa: CASSQGRSSYNEQFF
CDR3nt: TGTGCCAGCAGCCAAGGGCGGAGCTCCTACAATGAGCAGTTCTTC

d_gene: TRBD2
v_gene: TRBV5-6
abundance: .
j_gene: TRBJ2-1
CDR3aa: CASSNPRTSGLSSYNEQFF
CDR3nt: TGTGCCAGCAGCAACCCCAGGACTAGCGGGCTCAGCTCCTACAATGAGCAGTTCTTC

d_gene: TRBD1
v_gene: TRBV7-2
abundance: .
j_gene: TRBJ1-3
CDR3aa: CASSLDKGQGNTIYF
CDR3nt: TGTGCCAGCAGCTTAGATAAGGGACAGGGAAACACCATATATTTT

d_gene: TRBD1
v_gene: TRBV15
abundance: .
j_gene: TRBJ2-1
CDR3aa: CATSARDRGRDEQFF
CDR3nt: TGTGCCACCAGCGCCCGGGACAGGGGTAGAGATGAGCAGTTCTTC

d_gene: TRBD1
v_gene: TRBV6-1
abundance: .
j_gene: TRBJ1-6
CDR3aa: CASSATGTGVSNSPLHF
CDR3nt: TGTGCCAGCAGTGCAACCGGGACAGGGGTTAGTAATTCACCCCTCCACTTT

d_gene: .
v_gene: TRBV6-2/TRBV6-3
abundance: once
j_gene: TRBJ1-2
CDR3aa: CASSYQNYGYTF
CDR3nt: TGTGCCAGCAGTTACCAAAACTATGGCTACACCTTC